The T cell receptor beta chain described here comes from a study of blood T cell repertoires in COVID-19. In the study overall: PBMCs, B-cell-depleted T cells, or T cells were the source of the cDNA or gDNA that made up the material.

Sequencing used immunoSEQ multiplex PCR; TCRdb keeps in-frame clones, though not all of them. The data hold a few hundred thousand clones, with roughly 84% observed a single time. V lost 10 bases and J 7 bases, leaving 14 bases between the germline ends. Germline lookup yields CDR1 LNHDA and CDR2 SQIVND (reference sequence). This CDR3 contains 12 residues. Sequencing was performed on peripheral blood. The chain joins TRBV19 to TRBJ1-5; TRBD1 might be the D (6 bases). The clonotype comes from a man between 60 and 75 years old with acute or convalescent COVID-19. CDR3 protein: CATRGGGQPQHF. The CDR3 DNA sequence: TGTGCCACCCGGGGCGGGGGCCAGCCCCAGCATTTT.